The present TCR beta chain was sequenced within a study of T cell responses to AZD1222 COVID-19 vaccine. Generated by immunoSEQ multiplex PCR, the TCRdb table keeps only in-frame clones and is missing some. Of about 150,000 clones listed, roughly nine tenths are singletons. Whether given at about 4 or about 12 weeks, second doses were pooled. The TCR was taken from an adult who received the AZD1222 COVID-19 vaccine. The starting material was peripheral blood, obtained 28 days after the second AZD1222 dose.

CDR3 nucleotides: TGTGCCAGCAGCAAAGACCACGGCTACACAGATACGCAGTATTTT. Translated: CASSKDHGYTDTQYF. The chain employs TRBV9 and TRBJ2-3; D is ambiguous. Trimming pared 4 bases from V and 2 bases from J, leaving 14 bases between. CDR1 is SGDLS, CDR2 YYNGEE, per germline. The CDR3 is 15 amino acids.